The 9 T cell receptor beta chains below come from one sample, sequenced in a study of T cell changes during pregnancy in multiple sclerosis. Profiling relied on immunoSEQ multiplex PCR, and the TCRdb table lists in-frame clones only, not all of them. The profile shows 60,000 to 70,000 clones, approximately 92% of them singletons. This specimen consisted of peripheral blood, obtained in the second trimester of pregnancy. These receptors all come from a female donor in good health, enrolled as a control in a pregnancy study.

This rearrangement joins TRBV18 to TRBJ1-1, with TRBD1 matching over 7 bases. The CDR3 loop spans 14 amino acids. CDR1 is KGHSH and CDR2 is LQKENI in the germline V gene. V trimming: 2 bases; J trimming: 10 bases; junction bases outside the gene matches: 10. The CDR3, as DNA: TGTGCCAGCTCACCAAATAGACAGGGCGACAGAGCTTTCTTT. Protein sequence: CASSPNRQGDRAFF.

This chain's CDR3 is CASSLTGGGSSDQPQHF. As DNA, the CDR3 is TGTGCCAGCAGTCTGACAGGGGGCGGTTCGTCTGATCAGCCCCAGCATTTT. The chain has TRBV7-9 and TRBJ1-5; 10 nucleotides match TRBD1. V lost 6 bases to trimming and J lost 5 bases; unmatched junction nucleotides: 13. Germline CDR1 reads SEHNR; CDR2 reads FQNEAQ (reference sequence). This CDR3 spans 17 amino acids. The full variable domain, its missing parts supplied by reference TRBV7-9 and TRBJ1-5, is DTGVSQNPRHKITKRGQNVTFRCDPISEHNRLYWYRQTLGQGPEFLTYFQNEAQLEKSRLLSDRFSAERPKGSFSTLEIQRTEQGDSAMYLCASSLTGGGSSDQPQHFGDGTRLSIL.

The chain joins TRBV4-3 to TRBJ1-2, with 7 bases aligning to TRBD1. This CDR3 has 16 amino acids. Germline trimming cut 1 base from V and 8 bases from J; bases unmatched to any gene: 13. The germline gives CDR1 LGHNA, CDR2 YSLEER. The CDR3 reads CASSQVGPGGSRGYTF. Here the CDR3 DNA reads TGCGCCAGCAGCCAAGTTGGGCCAGGGGGTAGTAGGGGCTACACCTTC.

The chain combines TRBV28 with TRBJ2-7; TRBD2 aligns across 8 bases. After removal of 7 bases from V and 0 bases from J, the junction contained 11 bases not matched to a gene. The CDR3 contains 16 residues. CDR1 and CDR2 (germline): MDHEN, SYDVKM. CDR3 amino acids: CASNPAASGFSYEQYF. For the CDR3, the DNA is TGTGCCAGCAATCCTGCGGCTAGCGGGTTCTCCTACGAGCAGTACTTC.

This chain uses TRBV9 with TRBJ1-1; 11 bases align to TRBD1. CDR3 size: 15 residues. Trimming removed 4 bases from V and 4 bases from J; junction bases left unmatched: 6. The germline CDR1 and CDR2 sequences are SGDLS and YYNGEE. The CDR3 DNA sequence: TGTGCCAGCAGCCCGAGGACAGGGGGCTTCACTGAAGCTTTCTTT. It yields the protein CASSPRTGGFTEAFF.

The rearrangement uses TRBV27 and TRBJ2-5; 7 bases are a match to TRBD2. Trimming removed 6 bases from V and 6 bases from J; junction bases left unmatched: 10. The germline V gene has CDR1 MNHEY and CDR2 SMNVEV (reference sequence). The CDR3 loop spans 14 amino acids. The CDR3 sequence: CASRGGLRGQTQYF. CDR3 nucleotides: TGTGCCAGCAGGGGGGGACTACGCGGGCAGACCCAGTACTTC.

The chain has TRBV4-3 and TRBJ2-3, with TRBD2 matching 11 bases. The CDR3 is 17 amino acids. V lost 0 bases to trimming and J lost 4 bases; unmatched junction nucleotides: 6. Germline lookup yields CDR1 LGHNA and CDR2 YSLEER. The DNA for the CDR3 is TGCGCCAGCAGCCAAGAAACTAGCGGGAGTGTTCCAGATACGCAGTATTTT. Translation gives CASSQETSGSVPDTQYF.

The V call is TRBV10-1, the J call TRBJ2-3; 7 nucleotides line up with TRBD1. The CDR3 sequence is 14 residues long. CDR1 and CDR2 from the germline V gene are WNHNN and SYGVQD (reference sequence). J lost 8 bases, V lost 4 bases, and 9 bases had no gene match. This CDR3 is CASSASPGQSTQYF. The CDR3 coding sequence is TGCGCCAGCAGTGCCTCCCCGGGACAGTCTACGCAGTATTTT.

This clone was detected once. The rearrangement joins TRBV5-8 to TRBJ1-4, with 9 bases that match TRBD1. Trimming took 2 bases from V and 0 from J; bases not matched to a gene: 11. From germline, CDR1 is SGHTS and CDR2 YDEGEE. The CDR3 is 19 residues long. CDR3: CASSFRDRVIKATNEKLFF. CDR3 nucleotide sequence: TGTGCCAGCAGCTTCCGGGACAGGGTGATAAAAGCAACTAATGAAAAACTGTTTTTT. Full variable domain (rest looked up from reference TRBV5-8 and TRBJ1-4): EAGVTQSPTHLIKTRGQQATLRCSPISGHTSVYWYQQALGLGLQFLLWYDEGEERNRGNFPPRFSGRQFPNYSSELNVNALELEDSALYLCASSFRDRVIKATNEKLFFGSGTQLSVL.